These 27 T cell receptor beta chains originate from one sample sequenced in a study of CD8+CD57+ T cells in acquired aplastic anemia. It was genomic DNA that served as the template for profiling TCR beta VDJ and CDR3. TCRdb itself ran the reads through MiXCR, one entry per CDR3 protein. This table has hundreds of thousands of distinct CDR3 sequences, around 60% appearing once. Input material: sorted CD4+, CD8+, or CD8+CD57+ T cells (not recorded which) from PBMCs. The receptors here all came from a human donor with severe aplastic anemia or a healthy control (not recorded which).

This clonotype was detected once. The V and J genes are TRBV7-9 and TRBJ2-1; 9 bases are shared with TRBD1. This CDR3 is 14 amino acids long. Trimming took 5 bases from V and 10 from J; bases not matched to a gene: 9. Germline CDR1 and CDR2: SEHNR and FQNEAQ (reference sequence). CDR3 sequence (DNA): TGTGCCAGCAGCCTAGGACAGGGGACCTACGAGCAGTTCTTC. This gives the protein CASSLGQGTYEQFF.

This clonotype was observed a handful of times. This chain connects TRBV2 to TRBJ2-5; either TRBD1 or TRBD2 may supply D (7 bases each). V was shortened by 6 bases and J by 4 bases, with 12 bases between the two germline ends. The CDR3 is 13 residues long. The V gene's germline CDR1 is SNHLY and CDR2 FYNNEI. CDR3 sequence (DNA): TGTGCCAGCAGGACAGGGAGGGTAGAGACCCAGTACTTC. Translating gives CASRTGRVETQYF.

The genes are TRBV10-3 and TRBJ2-2; D is perhaps TRBD1 (6 bases). The CDR3 extends over 11 amino acids. CDR1 is ENHRY, CDR2 SYGVKD, per germline. Trimming shortened V by 8 bases and J by 5 bases, and 6 bases separated the two germline ends. CDR3 amino acids: CAIQGTGELFF. The CDR3 DNA reads TGTGCCATCCAGGGGACCGGGGAGCTGTTTTTT.

This clonotype was recorded many times. This chain uses TRBV2 with TRBJ1-2; possibly TRBD1 for D (5 bases). Trimming left V 4 bases short and J 0 bases short, with 12 bases between. Germline-derived CDR1 and CDR2 are SNHLY and FYNNEI. The CDR3 contains 15 residues. The CDR3 reads CASSAPGRTNYGYTF. The CDR3 region has the DNA TGTGCCAGCAGTGCACCAGGGAGGACTAACTATGGCTACACCTTC.

In its sample, this clonotype was seen a few times. This chain joins TRBV20-1 and TRBJ2-1; tentatively, D is TRBD2 (6 bases). The CDR3 is 14 amino acids. Trimming removed 3 bases from V and 4 bases from J, with 13 bases in between. Germline values: CDR1 DFQATT, CDR2 SNEGSKA (reference sequence). CDR3 coding DNA: TGCAGTGCTAGTGAGGGACTTGGTTACAATGAGCAGTTCTTC. Amino acids: CSASEGLGYNEQFF.

This clonotype has ten or more counts. The chain is built from TRBV11-2 and TRBJ1-1; D may be TRBD1 (6 bases). This CDR3 spans 14 amino acids. V lost 3 bases, J lost 0 bases, and 8 bases lay in between. Per the germline V gene, CDR1 is SGHAT and CDR2 is FQNNGV. CDR3 nucleotides: TGTGCCAGCAGCTTTAGGACAGTGAACACTGAAGCTTTCTTT. Translating it yields CASSFRTVNTEAFF.

The rearrangement uses TRBV2 and TRBJ2-5, with TRBD1 as a possible D gene (5 bases). CDR1 is SNHLY and CDR2 is FYNNEI in the germline V gene. The CDR3 contains 17 residues. V was pared by 5 bases and J by 4 bases, with 23 bases between. CDR3 in amino acids: CASSLDTAGWEGETQYF. Written as DNA, the CDR3 is TGTGCCAGCAGTTTGGACACCGCTGGCTGGGAAGGAGAGACCCAGTACTTC.

The chain joins TRBV6-6 to TRBJ2-6, with D maybe TRBD1 (6 bases). The CDR3 sequence is 20 residues long. The germline V and J ends were trimmed by 2 bases and 2 bases, with 22 bases remaining between them. The germline gives CDR1 MNHNY, CDR2 SVGAGI (reference sequence). CDR3: CASSYPPGAGVLAGANVLTF. Here the CDR3 DNA reads TGTGCCAGCAGTTACCCCCCCGGGGCAGGGGTGCTTGCTGGGGCCAACGTCCTGACTTTC.

The chain combines TRBV19 with TRBJ1-1; no clear D. In germline, CDR1 is LNHDA, CDR2 SQIVND (reference sequence). CDR3 length equals 10 residues. The V end was cut by 6 bases, the J end by 8 bases, with 7 bases between. CDR3 amino acids: CASRGQEAFF. CDR3 in DNA: TGTGCCAGTAGGGGCCAGGAAGCTTTCTTT.

This clonotype came up many times. The chain is built from TRBV20-1 and TRBJ2-7; 9 nucleotides agree with TRBD1. The CDR3 is made up of 15 amino acids. Germline V gene sequence: CDR1 DFQATT, CDR2 SNEGSKA (reference sequence). The V and J ends lost 4 bases and 3 bases, in that order; junction bases with no gene match: 10. The CDR3 protein is CSATQGTGRNYEQYF. The DNA for the CDR3 is TGCAGTGCTACGCAAGGGACAGGGAGAAACTACGAGCAGTACTTC.

Points on this clonotype: The junction differs from germline at one of its ends, possibly a read error. The V gene is TRBV3-1, the J gene TRBJ2-2; TRBD2 aligns across 7 bases. The germline V gene encodes CDR1 LGHDT and CDR2 YNNKEL (reference sequence). The CDR3 spans 15 residues. The CDR3 nucleotides are TGTGCCAGCCCAAGCGGGGAAGGGGTCACCGAGGAGCTGTTTTTT. It yields the protein CASPSGEGVTEELFF.

The chain recombines TRBV5-6 with TRBJ2-5; the D gene is possibly TRBD1 (5 bases). V shed 6 bases and J shed 5 bases, with 17 bases lying between them. Germline-derived CDR1 and CDR2 are SGHDT and YYEEEE. The length of the CDR3 is 14 residues. DNA of the CDR3: TGTGCCAGCACAACCGCAGGGTCGATGGAGACCCAGTACTTC. Translating gives CASTTAGSMETQYF.

This sequence joins TRBV2 and TRBJ1-4; D ambiguous. Germline V lookup: CDR1 SNHLY, CDR2 FYNNEI. The CDR3 has 15 residues. Trimming cost V 7 bases and J 0 bases, with 12 bases left between them. The CDR3: CASIYRVATNEKLFF. The CDR3 DNA sequence: TGTGCCAGCATTTATAGGGTTGCAACTAATGAAAAACTGTTTTTT.

To note about this clonotype: No conserved phenylalanine or tryptophan is present at the end of the CDR3, so a read error is the likely explanation. V gene TRBV10-3 combines with J gene TRBJ2-7; TRBD2 matches at 9 bases. This CDR3 region has 15 residues. V dropped 4 bases and J dropped 2; count of bases not matched to a gene: 6. The germline CDR1 and CDR2 sequences are ENHRY and SYGVKD. The CDR3 DNA reads as TGTGCCATCAGTGCGGCTAGCGGGGCTGCCTACGAGCAGTACTCC. Protein sequence: CAISAASGAAYEQYS.

The gene calls are TRBV7-9 and TRBJ1-2, with D tentatively TRBD1 (6 bases). CDR3 size: 12 residues. Trimming cost V 11 bases and J 6 bases, with 16 bases left between them. Germline V lookup: CDR1 SEHNR, CDR2 FQNEAQ (reference sequence). The CDR3 DNA is TGTGCCTGGGGCCAGGGGATAGATGGCTACACCTTC. It translates to CAWGQGIDGYTF.

About this clonotype: An end of the junction does not agree with germline; a read error may underlie this. The chain employs TRBV10-3 and TRBJ1-5; D gene ambiguous. The CDR3 length is 15 residues. The V gene's germline CDR1 is ENHRY and CDR2 SYGVKD. CDR3: CAISMSGNSNQTQHF. The CDR3 region has the DNA TGTGCCATCAGTATGTCCGGAAATAGCAATCAGACCCAACATTTT.

This clonotype came up many times. V usage is TRBV6-1 and J usage is TRBJ2-7, with no clear D. V lost 9 bases and J lost 2, with 11 bases in between. Germline V gene data show CDR1 as MNHNS and CDR2 as SASEGT. This CDR3 region has 12 residues. This chain's CDR3 is CAREWATYEQYF. The CDR3 DNA is TGTGCCAGAGAGTGGGCAACCTACGAGCAGTACTTC.

The chain's CDR3 is CSVEEPGGERDEQYF. DNA for the CDR3: TGCAGCGTTGAGGAACCTGGGGGGGAGAGAGACGAGCAGTACTTC. The chain couples TRBV29-1 to TRBJ2-7; 7 bases are shared with TRBD2. The CDR3 contains 15 residues. In germline, CDR1 is SQVTM, CDR2 ANQGSEA. J lost 5 bases, V lost 3 bases, and 13 bases had no gene match.

The chain joins TRBV10-3 to TRBJ2-7, with a weak D call TRBD1 (6 bases). The V gene's germline CDR1 is ENHRY and CDR2 SYGVKD. CDR3 length: 14 residues. V shed 10 bases and J shed 7 bases, with 23 bases lying between them. The chain's CDR3 is CASSVARQAREQYF. The CDR3 bases are TGTGCCAGCAGCGTAGCCCGACAGGCCCGGGAGCAGTACTTC.

V usage is TRBV2 and J usage is TRBJ1-1, with D possibly TRBD1 on 6 matching bases. V lost 6 bases to trimming and J lost 3 bases, with 8 bases between them. The germline V gene has CDR1 SNHLY and CDR2 FYNNEI. CDR3 size: 12 residues. The CDR3 is CASSTGYTEAFF. CDR3 nucleotide sequence: TGTGCCAGCAGCACAGGGTACACTGAAGCTTTCTTT.

In this sample, this clonotype turned up many times. The V call is TRBV11-1, the J call TRBJ2-1; no definite D call. CDR3 length: 14 amino acids. The germline V and J ends were trimmed by 0 bases and 7 bases, with 10 bases remaining between them. Germline lookup yields CDR1 SGHAT and CDR2 FQDESV (reference sequence). The CDR3 bases are TGTGCCAGCAGCTTAGCGAGTCCGATAAATGAGCAGTTCTTC. The encoded protein is CASSLASPINEQFF. Combining the CDR3 with reference TRBV11-1 and TRBJ2-1 gives the whole variable domain EAEVAQSPRYKITEKSQAVAFWCDPISGHATLYWYRQILGQGPELLVQFQDESVVDDSQLPKDRFSAERLKGVDSTLKIQPAELGDSAMYLCASSLASPINEQFFGPGTRLTVL.

The rearrangement uses TRBV10-3 and TRBJ2-5; D remains unclear. The CDR3 is 14 amino acids. V dropped 4 bases and J dropped 11 bases, with 20 bases sitting between them. Germline CDR1 ENHRY, CDR2 SYGVKD. The CDR3: CAISGLKPVGAQYF. CDR3 sequence (DNA): TGTGCCATCAGTGGTCTGAAGCCGGTCGGTGCTCAGTACTTC.

This clonotype was observed at least ten times. The chain recombines TRBV6-2 or TRBV6-3 with TRBJ2-3, with a tentative D call TRBD2 (6 bases). V shed 6 bases and J shed 3 bases, with 19 bases lying between them. The CDR3 is 16 amino acids. Germline loops: CDR1 MNHEY, CDR2 SVGEGT. DNA of the CDR3: TGTGCCAGCAGCGTGGACGGGACCGCGGGGACAGATACGCAGTATTTT. This encodes CASSVDGTAGTDTQYF.

This clonotype was picked up a small number of times. The chain couples TRBV20-1 to TRBJ1-6; D remains ambiguous. Deletions cut 3 bases from V and 8 bases from J, with 11 bases between. The germline CDR1 and CDR2 sequences are DFQATT and SNEGSKA (reference sequence). This CDR3 has 13 residues. The CDR3 DNA is TGCAGTGCTAGTGAGGACGTGTATTCACCCCTCCACTTT. This sequence encodes CSASEDVYSPLHF.

The chain joins TRBV13 to TRBJ2-3, with D possibly TRBD2 on 6 matching bases. Deletions cut 5 bases from V and 1 base from J, with 13 bases between. The CDR3 is 15 residues long. The germline gives CDR1 PRHDT, CDR2 FYEKMQ (reference sequence). The CDR3 is CASSTRDSRTDTQYF. CDR3 bases: TGTGCCAGCAGCACCAGGGACTCTCGCACAGATACGCAGTATTTT.

J is TRBJ1-2 and V is TRBV20-1, with D unresolved. Germline V CDR1 and CDR2: DFQATT, SNEGSKA (reference sequence). Trimming shortened V by 6 bases and J by 0 bases, and 17 bases separated the two germline ends. The CDR3 loop spans 15 amino acids. The CDR3 loop is CSARILPGPNYGYTF. CDR3 sequence (DNA): TGCAGTGCGAGAATTCTCCCAGGACCTAACTATGGCTACACCTTC.

This clonotype was counted at least ten times. The chain links TRBV7-9 to TRBJ1-1, with D possibly being TRBD1 (6 bases). V lost 11 bases and J lost 3, with 22 bases in between. The CDR3 totals 15 residues. Germline values: CDR1 SEHNR, CDR2 FQNEAQ (reference sequence). The chain's CDR3 is CAGSSLTGLYTEAFF. The CDR3 nucleotides read TGTGCCGGATCTAGCCTGACAGGACTTTACACTGAAGCTTTCTTT.